This TCR beta chain was profiled in a study of control samples from healthy donors and cancer patients. This table comes from immunoSEQ multiplex PCR, and its TCRdb copy is limited to in-frame clones, with some not included. The sample lists roughly 150,000 clones, 93% occurring once. Trimming removed 6 bases at V and 4 bases at J, with 12 bases between. Germline V CDR1 and CDR2: MDHEN, SYDVKM. The CDR3 contains 13 residues. The clonotype originates from a man aged 45-65 years in good health. The rearrangement uses TRBV28 and TRBJ1-2; D not resolved. The source material was blood. The CDR3 bases are TGTGCCAGCAGAGCCGGGCCGTTCTATGGCTACACCTTC. This translates into CASRAGPFYGYTF.